The source of this T cell receptor (beta chain) is a study of CD8+ T cells in alopecia areata (dated by TCRdb to the late 2010s). With regard to the full study: Treated patients were enrolled in an open-label pilot trial of oral tofacitinib, 5 to 10 mg twice daily, for moderate-to-severe alopecia areata. Tofacitinib was administered for 6 to 18 months, and 6 months of follow-up off drug were then conducted to assess delayed response and recurrence. Amplification of TCRbeta CDR3 regions was done by immunoSEQ multiplex PCR using 35 Vbeta forward primers and 13 Jbeta reverse primers. RNA was extracted with the PAXgene miRNA kit for fixed scalp, the miRNeasy kit for PBMCs, and the RNeasy kit for mouse skin. To study T cell clonal expansion in alopecia areata, the researchers applied high-throughput TCRbeta sequencing to both the C3H/HeJ mouse model and human patients. In humans, TCRbeta sequencing was performed on scalp tissue and on sorted CD4+ and CD8+ peripheral blood T cells from healthy controls and from patients with patchy or totalis/universalis alopecia areata. Scalp clonality was compared among normal scalp (n=4), patchy alopecia areata scalp (n=8), and alopecia totalis/universalis scalp (n=8). Biopsies were taken from tofacitinib-treated patients at baseline and again at 4 and 24 weeks into treatment, and several of those patients also had a later scalp biopsy. What the research found in general, with its limitations: TCR sequences shared between patients were less clear than in mice, possibly partly because of HLA diversity in the patient population. Lesional scalp, especially in alopecia totalis/universalis, showed higher clonality and more expanded CD8+ clones than normal scalp, suggesting antigenic drive. Unlike mouse skin, which is dominated by gammadelta T cells, normal human skin has resident alphabeta T cells that are also sequenced, and this complicates analysis of the scalp TCR repertoire.

To prepare the library, the immunoSEQ multiplex PCR assay was applied. RNA was extracted from all samples and reverse transcribed into cDNA as template for TCR sequencing. SuperScript III was used for first-strand cDNA synthesis, primed with a 2:1 mix of oligo-dT and random hexamers. A synthetic immune receptor repertoire was used to assess amplification bias, and residual bias was removed computationally. Concerning the study's data processing: After raw reads were preprocessed to remove errors, the CDR3 was defined following IMGT conventions as running from the conserved cysteine to phenylalanine. Clonality was computed as 1 minus the Shannon entropy, with the entropy normalized by log2 of the number of productive unique TCRs. CD4 or CD8 identity of scalp clones was inferred by cross-referencing scalp TCRbeta sequences with sorted blood CD4 and CD8 repertoires. TCRdb obtained this table from immuneACCESS and retained in-frame rearrangements with V and J assigned. These tables miss some clones; where compared with another copy, unresolved V genes account for less than half of the shortfall, and the remainder is unexplained. The D gene and trimming were derived from the DNA, and the V and J assignments and clone size from that table. This sample is represented by under 300,000 clones; around two thirds of them were singletons. 0.95% to 1.5% of the sample is held by the ten biggest clonotypes.

This clone showed up just once. What this receptor recognizes is not known. Base qualities are not recorded, but no much larger clone differs from it by a single base. This specimen's time point label, per the study, means: baseline before oral tofacitinib. Lesional scalp punch biopsies and peripheral blood were obtained from alopecia areata patients. PBMCs were isolated by density centrifugation and stained for CD3, CD4 and CD8, after which CD4+ and CD8+ T cells were sorted on a FACSAria. CDR1 and CDR2 were assigned from the germline V gene (reference sequence) as GTSNPN and SVGIG. Between the V and J ends, shortened by 3 bases and 1 base respectively, the junction contains 14 bases. CDR3 length: 15 amino acids, cysteine to phenylalanine. Only the CDR3 portion is preserved as DNA: 45 bases, with reading frame beginning at the first base.

The rearranged segments are TRBV30 and TRBJ2-3; TRBD1 is perhaps the D gene, given 6 matching bases. The starting material was CD4+ T cells sorted from blood, obtained at week 0. The receptor was isolated from a human donor with alopecia areata. The CDR3 region: CAWSRGGYGTDTQYF. At the DNA level, the sequence is TGTGCCTGGAGCCGAGGGGGATATGGCACAGATACGCAGTATTTT.